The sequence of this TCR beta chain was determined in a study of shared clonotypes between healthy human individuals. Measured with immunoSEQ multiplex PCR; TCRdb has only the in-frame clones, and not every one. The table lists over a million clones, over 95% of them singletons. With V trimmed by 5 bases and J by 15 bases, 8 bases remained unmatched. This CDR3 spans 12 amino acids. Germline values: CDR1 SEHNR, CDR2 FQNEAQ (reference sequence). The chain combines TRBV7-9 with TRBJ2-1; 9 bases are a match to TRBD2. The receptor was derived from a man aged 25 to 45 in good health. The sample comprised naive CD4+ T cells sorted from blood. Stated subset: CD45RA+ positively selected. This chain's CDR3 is CASSPIGLAPFF. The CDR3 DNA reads TGTGCCAGCAGCCCTATTGGACTAGCGCCGTTCTTC.